The 15 T cell receptor beta chains below come from one sample, sequenced in a study of T cell clones after liver transplantation. Produced via immunoSEQ multiplex PCR; TCRdb's table is partial and in-frame only. Of 55,000 to 80,000 clones listed, 90% were seen once; the top ten hold under 3.5%. The sample in question was CD4+ T cells from blood, obtained before liver transplant. All receptors derive from a human donor who received a liver transplant.

The rearrangement uses TRBV5-1 and TRBJ1-4; possible D gene TRBD1, 6 bases. CDR1 and CDR2 (germline): SGHRS, YFSETQ. The CDR3 loop spans 14 amino acids. The ends were cut back, 5 bases at V and 3 bases at J, with 11 bases in the middle. This chain's CDR3 is CASSAQGSNEKLFF. Here the CDR3 DNA reads TGCGCCAGCAGTGCACAGGGCTCTAATGAAAAACTGTTTTTT.

V gene TRBV9 combines with J gene TRBJ1-4; 9 bases match TRBD1. V trimming: 2 bases; J trimming: 1 base; junction bases outside the gene matches: 0. The germline gives CDR1 SGDLS, CDR2 YYNGEE. The CDR3 totals 15 residues. The CDR3 nucleotides are TGTGCCAGCAGCGTGGGACAGGGAACTAATGAAAAACTGTTTTTT. Translation: CASSVGQGTNEKLFF.

The chain employs TRBV5-1 and TRBJ1-1; 8 bases match TRBD1. Trimming took 2 bases from V and 4 from J; bases not matched to a gene: 7. This CDR3 spans 15 amino acids. Germline V lookup: CDR1 SGHRS, CDR2 YFSETQ. The CDR3 loop reads CASSFRQGTSTEAFF. The CDR3 DNA reads as TGCGCCAGCAGCTTCCGACAGGGGACAAGCACTGAAGCTTTCTTT.

The chain combines TRBV7-8 with TRBJ2-5, with TRBD1 matching 8 bases. CDR1 and CDR2 from the germline V gene are SGHVS and FQNEAQ. The J segment lost 4 bases and the V segment lost 2 bases, leaving 18 bases of the junction unmatched. This CDR3 is 19 amino acids long. DNA of the CDR3: TGTGCCAGCAGCTTAACTCGGGCCAGGGGGCTAAGGCAGGGAGAGACCCAGTACTTC. This translates into CASSLTRARGLRQGETQYF.

V usage is TRBV12-5 and J usage is TRBJ2-2; tentative D call: TRBD1 (5 bases). The ends were cut back, 2 bases at V and 4 bases at J, with 11 bases in the middle. The germline V gene has CDR1 LGHNT and CDR2 FRNRAP. This CDR3 contains 15 residues. The CDR3 loop reads CASGLSLQGTGELFF. The CDR3 DNA follows: TGTGCTAGTGGTTTGTCCTTGCAGGGCACCGGGGAGCTGTTTTTT. Variable domain in full (rest from reference TRBV12-5 and TRBJ2-2): DARVTQTPRHKVTEMGQEVTMRCQPILGHNTVFWYRQTMMQGLELLAYFRNRAPLDDSGMPKDRFSAEMPDATLATLKIQPSEPRDSAVYFCASGLSLQGTGELFFGEGSRLTVL.

The chain combines TRBV4-1 with TRBJ1-5; 10 positions agree with TRBD1. The CDR3 is made up of 15 amino acids. CDR1 is MGHRA, CDR2 YSYEKL, per germline. V was clipped by 4 bases and J by 6 bases; unmatched bases: 6. The CDR3 sequence: CASSPGRQGAQPQHF. CDR3 DNA sequence: TGCGCCAGCAGCCCGGGTAGACAGGGGGCTCAGCCCCAGCATTTT.

The chain links TRBV7-8 to TRBJ2-7; perhaps TRBD1 as D (5 bases). CDR1 and CDR2 (germline): SGHVS, FQNEAQ. The V end lost 1 base, the J end lost 3 bases, and 7 bases lay between the germline ends. The CDR3 has 13 amino acids. CDR3 nucleotide sequence: TGTGCCAGCAGCTTAGGACAGAACTACGAGCAGTACTTC. Amino acids: CASSLGQNYEQYF.

The chain is built from TRBV11-3 and TRBJ2-5, with D tentatively TRBD1 (6 bases). V gave up 0 bases and J gave up 5 bases, with 22 bases separating them. The CDR3 runs 18 residues. Germline V gene lookup returns CDR1 SGHNT and CDR2 YENEEA. The DNA of the CDR3 is TGTGCCAGCAGCTTAGATCTGGGTGGAAACAGGGCTGGGGAGACCCAGTACTTC. This translates into CASSLDLGGNRAGETQYF.

The V and J genes are TRBV7-2 and TRBJ1-5; D gene unclear. V was pared by 5 bases and J by 4 bases, with 6 bases between. The germline CDR1 and CDR2 sequences are SGHTA and FQGNSA. The CDR3 extends over 12 amino acids. CDR3 protein: CASSRENQPQHF. The CDR3 coding sequence is TGTGCCAGCAGCCGTGAGAATCAGCCCCAGCATTTT.

This clone was seen only a few times. The chain recombines TRBV6-5 with TRBJ2-5; perhaps D is TRBD1 or TRBD2 (5 bases each). The germline V gene encodes CDR1 MNHEY and CDR2 SVGAGI. Trimming left V 2 bases short and J 7 bases short, with 5 bases between. The CDR3 has 11 residues. The CDR3: CASSYGGTQYF. CDR3 DNA sequence: TGTGCCAGCAGTTACGGGGGGACCCAGTACTTC.

CDR3 sequence: CSVETEWNTGELFF. CDR3 bases: TGCAGCGTTGAGACAGAATGGAACACCGGGGAGCTGTTTTTT. The V and J genes are TRBV29-1 and TRBJ2-2, with a possible D match to TRBD1 (5 bases). V was shortened by 3 bases and J by 1 base, with 9 bases between the two germline ends. CDR3 length: 14 residues. Germline V gene data show CDR1 as SQVTM and CDR2 as ANQGSEA.

V and J are TRBV19 and TRBJ2-3; TRBD2 matches 11 bases. CDR3 size: 15 residues. Germline lookup yields CDR1 LNHDA and CDR2 SQIVND (reference sequence). The CDR3 reads CATTGRTSGTDTQYF. As DNA, the CDR3 is TGTGCTACCACAGGGAGGACTAGCGGGACAGATACGCAGTATTTT.

This sequence joins TRBV27 and TRBJ2-1, with D possibly TRBD2 on 5 matching bases. V was cut by 3 bases and J by 6 bases, with 18 bases left in between. Germline CDR1 is MNHEY and CDR2 is SMNVEV (reference sequence). The CDR3 runs to 16 residues. The CDR3 loop is CASSFLSLAPSNEQFF. Written as DNA, the CDR3 is TGTGCCAGCAGTTTCCTTTCCCTAGCCCCTTCCAATGAGCAGTTCTTC.

The genes are TRBV5-1 and TRBJ2-1; TRBD2 aligns across 10 bases. The germline gives CDR1 SGHRS, CDR2 YFSETQ. This CDR3 has 16 amino acids. V gave up 0 bases and J gave up 8 bases; unmatched junction bases: 8. CDR3 protein: CASSLGASGSFHEQFF. Written as DNA, the CDR3 is TGCGCCAGCAGCTTGGGAGCTAGCGGGAGCTTTCATGAGCAGTTCTTC.

The chain recombines TRBV28 with TRBJ1-5; D unclear. Trimming left V 5 bases short and J 5 bases short, with 13 bases between. The CDR3 extends over 14 amino acids. From germline, CDR1 is MDHEN and CDR2 SYDVKM. The CDR3 is CASSLQLSYQPQHF. The CDR3 DNA sequence: TGTGCCAGCAGTCTCCAGCTATCCTATCAGCCCCAGCATTTT.